This T cell receptor beta chain is from a study of T cell clonality in common variable immunodeficiency. Findings and caveats of the study: In common variable immunodeficiency, TCR beta chains reportedly carried fewer deletions and N-nucleotide insertions. Repertoire-complication correlations in CVID were limited by patient heterogeneity. CVID subjects shared fewer TCRbeta clones than healthy controls did.

Assay: immunoSEQ multiplex PCR; the TCRdb copy retains only in-frame clones and omits some. The profile covers around 24,000 clones, none occurring a single time. CVID subjects had received replacement immunoglobulin for at least one year. Blood came from CVID subjects not ill and not taking immunomodulatory or immunosuppressive medication. The length of the CDR3 is 14 residues. Germline lookup yields CDR1 SGHTA and CDR2 FQGNSA. V lost 4 bases and J 1 base, leaving 8 bases between the germline ends. This clone was seen ten or more times. Its specificity is not known. The CDR3 end falls 3 residues outside the read, so it is completed with the germline J gene.

This TCR was sampled from a human donor with common variable immunodeficiency. The chain joins TRBV7-2 to TRBJ2-4, with D perhaps matching TRBD2 (6 bases). Source material: peripheral blood mononuclear cells. The CDR3 loop is CASSSSAAKNIQYF. CDR3 DNA (partial): TGTGCCAGCAGCTCTAGCGCGGCCAAAAACATT.